This T cell receptor (beta chain) was identified in a study of response to subunit inactivated influenza vaccine. Trimming took 2 bases from V and 4 from J, leaving 8 bases between them. This CDR3 has 13 residues. Germline values: CDR1 SQVTM, CDR2 ANQGSEA. A single record per CDR3 protein comes from TCRdb applying MiXCR to the RT-PCR reads. The repertoire holds around 160,000 distinct CDR3 sequences, with about a tenth as singletons. This clonotype occurred a few times. Its antigen is still unknown. Whole-study results and caveats: Authors suggested few new T cells are recruited by each seasonal influenza vaccination.

The sample here was non-naive T cells sorted from PBMCs, taken roughly 6 weeks after vaccination. The gene calls are TRBV29-1 and TRBJ2-2; maybe TRBD1 (6 bases). The clonotype originates from a man in his fifties or sixties who received an inactivated influenza vaccine. CDR3 in DNA: TGCAGCGTTGAAAAGGACAGCACCGGGGAGCTGTTTTTT. Protein product: CSVEKDSTGELFF.